These 7 T cell receptor beta chains share one sample of origin, sequenced in a study of CD8 T cells in ankylosing spondylitis. TCRdb fed the 5' RACE reads into MiXCR, producing one record per CDR3 protein. The sample carries roughly 180,000 distinct CDR3 sequences, about 13% recorded once. The sequenced sample consisted of blood, either unsorted or a sorted T cell fraction (not recorded which). The origin of the receptors is a male donor with ankylosing spondylitis or in good health (not recorded which).

This clonotype was counted only a few times. The V gene is TRBV27, the J gene TRBJ2-1; D is uncertain. The CDR3 runs 12 residues. Trimming removed 5 bases at V and 7 bases at J, with 9 bases between. Germline CDR1 and CDR2: MNHEY and SMNVEV (reference sequence). CDR3: CASSQTRNEQFF. Written as DNA, the CDR3 is TGTGCCAGCAGTCAGACTCGGAATGAGCAGTTCTTC.

This clonotype was observed at least ten times. J is TRBJ1-2 and V is TRBV9, with a weak D call TRBD1 (5 bases). The CDR3 consists of 14 residues. The germline CDR1 and CDR2 sequences are SGDLS and YYNGEE. The V end was cut by 4 bases, the J end by 4 bases, with 14 bases between. The CDR3 coding sequence is TGTGCCAGCAGCCCAGGGACGGCTGCCTATGGCTACACCTTC. Translated, it gives CASSPGTAAYGYTF.

Regarding this clonotype: One end of the junction varies from germline; a read error may be responsible. The chain recombines TRBV13 with TRBJ2-1; D not resolved. The CDR3 sequence is 11 residues long. The V gene's germline CDR1 is PRHDT and CDR2 FYEKMQ (reference sequence). As DNA, the CDR3 is TGTGCCAGCAGCTTCTACTATGAGCAGTTCTTC. Translation gives CASSFYYEQFF.

In this sample, this clonotype turned up many times. The chain combines TRBV12-3 or TRBV12-4 with TRBJ1-2, with a possible D match to TRBD1 (6 bases). The V end lost 3 bases, the J end lost 8 bases, and 16 bases lay between the germline ends. This CDR3 has 14 amino acids. The CDR3 DNA sequence: TGTGCCAGCAGTTTGTTGGCAGGGGTGGAGGGCTACACCTTC. It specifies CASSLLAGVEGYTF.

In its sample, this clonotype was seen a few times. J is TRBJ1-1 and V is TRBV20-1, with 9 bases aligning to TRBD1. Trimming took 6 bases from V and 1 from J; bases not matched to a gene: 0. The length of the CDR3 is 12 residues. Germline assignment: CDR1 DFQATT and CDR2 SNEGSKA (reference sequence). The CDR3 is CSATGGNTEAFF. The CDR3 region has the DNA TGCAGTGCGACAGGGGGGAACACTGAAGCTTTCTTT.

This clonotype was picked up a small number of times. This rearrangement joins TRBV9 to TRBJ2-7; weak D call: TRBD2 (5 bases). The germline gives CDR1 SGDLS, CDR2 YYNGEE. This CDR3 comprises 14 residues. V was cut by 2 bases and J by 3 bases, with 12 bases left in between. The CDR3 loop reads CASSVYGEVYEQYF. CDR3 bases: TGTGCCAGCAGCGTCTACGGGGAAGTCTACGAGCAGTACTTC.

This clonotype was recorded a few times. The chain has TRBV20-1 and TRBJ1-2; D is perhaps TRBD1 (6 bases). V lost 0 bases and J 4 bases, leaving 12 bases between the germline ends. This CDR3 has 14 residues. Germline V lookup: CDR1 DFQATT, CDR2 SNEGSKA (reference sequence). CDR3 residues: CSARDGNRAYGYTF. CDR3 sequence (DNA): TGCAGTGCTAGAGATGGTAACAGGGCCTATGGCTACACCTTC.